The 23 T cell receptor beta chains given below trace back to one sample, sequenced in a study of blood T cell repertoires in COVID-19. Profiling relied on immunoSEQ multiplex PCR, and the TCRdb table lists in-frame clones only, not all of them. The sample lists 250,000 or so clones, roughly 89% occurring once. The sample consisted of PBMCs or T cells enriched from blood (not recorded which). The receptor set was obtained from a woman under 40 with acute COVID-19.

This clone has only one observation. The gene calls are TRBV4-1 and TRBJ1-6; possible D gene TRBD1, 6 bases. CDR1 is MGHRA, CDR2 YSYEKL, per germline. The V end lost 4 bases, the J end lost 1 base, and 14 bases lay between the germline ends. This CDR3 is 17 amino acids long. CDR3 protein: CASSRTIGGSYNSPLHF. CDR3 bases: TGCGCCAGCAGCCGGACGATAGGGGGATCCTATAATTCACCCCTCCACTTT.

This clone has only a few counts. The chain employs TRBV7-8 and TRBJ1-3; no clear D. The ends were cut back, 6 bases at V and 4 bases at J, with 13 bases in the middle. CDR1 SGHVS and CDR2 FQNEAQ come from the germline V gene. CDR3 length equals 14 residues. The CDR3: CASSSTFLGNTIYF. The CDR3 DNA sequence: TGTGCCAGCAGTTCAACCTTCCTAGGAAACACCATATATTTT.

This chain links TRBV5-1 with TRBJ1-1; D may be TRBD1 (6 bases). Looked up from germline, CDR1 is SGHRS and CDR2 is YFSETQ. CDR3 length: 14 residues. The ends were cut back, 3 bases at V and 1 base at J, with 10 bases in the middle. CDR3 region: CASSSQGPNTEAFF. The CDR3 nucleotides read TGCGCCAGCAGCTCCCAGGGGCCGAACACTGAAGCTTTCTTT.

The J gene is TRBJ1-1, the V gene TRBV5-5, with D maybe TRBD1 (6 bases). Trimming removed 1 base at V and 0 bases at J, with 7 bases between. The CDR3 consists of 14 residues. Looked up from germline, CDR1 is SGHKS and CDR2 is YYEKEE (reference sequence). The CDR3 loop is CASSLTGMNTEAFF. DNA of the CDR3: TGTGCCAGCAGCTTGACAGGGATGAACACTGAAGCTTTCTTT.

The V gene is TRBV11-3, the J gene TRBJ2-1; TRBD2 might be the D (5 bases). This CDR3 has 15 amino acids. V was trimmed by 0 bases and J by 5 bases, leaving 11 bases between them. Germline loops: CDR1 SGHNT, CDR2 YENEEA. DNA of the CDR3: TGTGCCAGCAGCTTAGATGAGGGCCAGGACAATGAGCAGTTCTTC. Residues: CASSLDEGQDNEQFF.

The chain links TRBV3-1 (or the pseudogene TRBV3-2) to TRBJ2-5; TRBD2 aligns across 9 bases. Germline trimming cut 4 bases from V and 5 bases from J; bases unmatched to any gene: 11. This CDR3 is 16 amino acids long. Germline V gene data show CDR1 as LGHDT and CDR2 as YNNKEL (reference sequence). The CDR3 sequence: CASSLLAGSPGETQYF. CDR3 DNA sequence: TGTGCCAGCAGCCTACTAGCGGGTTCCCCGGGGGAGACCCAGTACTTC.

The chain combines TRBV6-5 with TRBJ2-5; 13 bases fit TRBD2. Losses at the gene ends were 8 bases for V and 4 bases for J; bases not matched to a gene: 7. Germline-derived CDR1 and CDR2 are MNHEY and SVGAGI. The CDR3 is 15 amino acids. The CDR3 is CASVYTSGGVETQYF. Written as DNA, the CDR3 is TGTGCCAGCGTATACACTAGCGGGGGGGTAGAGACCCAGTACTTC.

The V gene is TRBV19, the J gene TRBJ2-7; 9 bases fit TRBD1. The CDR3 has 15 amino acids. Germline V gene lookup returns CDR1 LNHDA and CDR2 SQIVND (reference sequence). Losses at the gene ends were 6 bases for V and 0 bases for J; bases not matched to a gene: 6. CDR3 sequence: CASRPGQGTSYEQYF. The DNA of the CDR3 is TGTGCCAGTAGGCCAGGACAGGGGACCTCCTACGAGCAGTACTTC.

This chain links TRBV2 with TRBJ2-1; perhaps TRBD1 as D (6 bases). CDR1 is SNHLY and CDR2 is FYNNEI in the germline V gene. This CDR3 has 15 amino acids. The CDR3 coding sequence is TGTGCTGCCGGGAAGGCAGGGGCGTCCTACAATGAGCAGTTCTTC. It codes for CAAGKAGASYNEQFF.

V usage is TRBV27 and J usage is TRBJ1-1; 7 bases are a match to TRBD1. Unmatched junction bases numbered 1, after V lost 2 bases and J lost 4 bases. There are 13 residues in the CDR3. Germline lookup yields CDR1 MNHEY and CDR2 SMNVEV (reference sequence). CDR3 coding DNA: TGTGCCAGCAGTTTAAGACAGGGCACTGAAGCTTTCTTT. It codes for CASSLRQGTEAFF.

The genes are TRBV11-2 and TRBJ2-1; no definite D call. The CDR3 is 17 residues long. Germline values: CDR1 SGHAT, CDR2 FQNNGV. Trimming took off 0 bases at V and 2 bases at J, with 14 bases between the two ends. CDR3 region: CASSLDLFEIPYNEQFF. CDR3 nucleotide sequence: TGTGCCAGCAGCTTAGATCTATTTGAGATTCCCTACAATGAGCAGTTCTTC. The variable domain in full, with the rest retrieved from reference TRBV11-2 and TRBJ2-1, is EAGVAQSPRYKIIEKRQSVAFWCNPISGHATLYWYQQILGQGPKLLIQFQNNGVVDDSQLPKDRFSAERLKGVDSTLKIQPAKLEDSAVYLCASSLDLFEIPYNEQFFGPGTRLTVL.

This CDR3 is CASQTGAYYEQYF. CDR3 nucleotide sequence: TGTGCCAGCCAGACAGGGGCTTATTACGAGCAGTACTTC. The chain links TRBV10-3 to TRBJ2-7, with 8 bases identical to TRBD1. With V trimmed by 10 bases and J by 4 bases, 9 bases remained unmatched. Per germline, CDR1 ENHRY and CDR2 SYGVKD. This CDR3 contains 13 residues.

This clone showed up just a few times. The chain combines TRBV18 with TRBJ2-7; the D gene is possibly TRBD1 (6 bases). The CDR3 is made up of 13 amino acids. Germline CDR1 and CDR2: KGHSH and LQKENI. Trimming removed 6 bases at V and 3 bases at J, with 12 bases between. CDR3 residues: CASSRTAFYEQYF. The CDR3 DNA follows: TGTGCCAGCTCCAGGACAGCCTTCTACGAGCAGTACTTC.

J is TRBJ2-1 and V is TRBV24-1, with 15 bases lining up with TRBD2. The CDR3 sequence is 17 residues long. Germline values: CDR1 KGHDR, CDR2 SFDVKD. The V gene end was trimmed by 5 bases and the J gene end by 4 bases; junction bases not matched to a gene: 5. CDR3 nucleotides: TGTGCCACCAGTGCCGGGACTAGCGGGGGGCGTTACAATGAGCAGTTCTTC. It yields the protein CATSAGTSGGRYNEQFF.

This chain links TRBV11-2 with TRBJ1-2; 8 bases line up with TRBD1. V lost 4 bases and J lost 0; bases outside the gene matches: 4. CDR1 and CDR2 from the germline V gene are SGHAT and FQNNGV. The CDR3 runs to 15 residues. In nucleotides, the CDR3 is TGTGCCAGCAGCTCCCGACAGGGGACTAACTATGGCTACACCTTC. It is translated as CASSSRQGTNYGYTF.

This chain connects TRBV10-3 to TRBJ1-1; tentatively, D is TRBD1 (5 bases). The V end was cut by 5 bases, the J end by 7 bases, with 20 bases between. The CDR3 is 15 amino acids. CDR1 is ENHRY, CDR2 SYGVKD, per germline. The CDR3 DNA is TGTGCCATCAGTCGCTCTACGGGGGGAGACGTTGAAGCTTTCTTT. Residues: CAISRSTGGDVEAFF.

This clone was found once. The genes are TRBV5-1 and TRBJ2-7, with TRBD2 matching over 8 bases. Germline values: CDR1 SGHRS, CDR2 YFSETQ. This CDR3 is 15 amino acids long. The V gene end was trimmed by 1 base and the J gene end by 7 bases; junction bases not matched to a gene: 10. The CDR3 DNA reads TGCGCCAGCAGCTTGAGCATCGGGGGGGCGGAGGAGCAGTACTTC. It specifies CASSLSIGGAEEQYF.

J is TRBJ1-4 and V is TRBV7-2; D is unresolved. V was cut by 6 bases and J by 3 bases, with 14 bases left in between. This CDR3 comprises 15 residues. The V gene's germline CDR1 is SGHTA and CDR2 FQGNSA. This chain's CDR3 is CASSRSNRANEKLFF. CDR3 nucleotide sequence: TGTGCCAGCAGTCGGTCAAACAGAGCTAATGAAAAACTGTTTTTT.

The chain links TRBV6-5 to TRBJ1-2, with unresolved D. Looked up from germline, CDR1 is MNHEY and CDR2 is SVGAGI. This CDR3 is 12 amino acids long. Trimming took 5 bases from V and 7 from J, leaving 11 bases between them. CDR3 residues: CASSPSRGGYTF. The CDR3, as DNA: TGTGCCAGCAGTCCCTCTCGGGGTGGCTACACCTTC.

This sequence joins TRBV6-1 and TRBJ2-3, with D perhaps TRBD1 (5 bases). The CDR3 runs to 19 residues. Germline CDR1 is MNHNS and CDR2 is SASEGT. Trimming stripped 4 bases from V and 1 base from J, with 24 bases between. The CDR3: CASSGLRGRATAGTDTQYF. CDR3 coding DNA: TGTGCCAGCAGTGGACTCCGCGGACGGGCGACAGCTGGCACAGATACGCAGTATTTT.

The genes are TRBV5-4 and TRBJ2-7, with 15 bases identical to TRBD2. This CDR3 has 18 amino acids. From germline, CDR1 is SGHNT and CDR2 YYREEE (reference sequence). The junction had 9 bases not matched to a gene; V was cut back by 3 bases and J by 2 bases. CDR3 region: CASSSGTSGGSIAYEQYF. DNA of the CDR3: TGTGCCAGCAGCTCCGGGACTAGCGGGGGGTCGATCGCCTACGAGCAGTACTTC.

V gene TRBV6-5 combines with J gene TRBJ1-3; D is unclear. From germline, CDR1 is MNHEY and CDR2 SVGAGI. The V end was cut by 8 bases, the J end by 0 bases, with 8 bases between. The CDR3 consists of 13 residues. CDR3 sequence reads: CASCRSSGNTIYF. The CDR3 DNA follows: TGTGCCAGCTGCCGGTCCTCTGGAAACACCATATATTTT.

The sample holds many counts of this clone. V usage is TRBV5-1 and J usage is TRBJ1-1; D is perhaps TRBD1 (5 bases). With 0 bases removed from V and 7 bases from J, the gap between germline ends came to 10 bases. This CDR3 is built from 13 residues. Germline CDR1 SGHRS, CDR2 YFSETQ. CDR3 protein: CASSLESGGEAFF. The CDR3 region has the DNA TGCGCCAGCAGCTTGGAGTCGGGGGGTGAAGCTTTCTTT. The variable domain in full, with the rest retrieved from reference TRBV5-1 and TRBJ1-1, is KAGVTQTPRYLIKTRGQQVTLSCSPISGHRSVSWYQQTPGQGLQFLFEYFSETQRNKGNFPGRFSGRQFSNSRSEMNVSTLELGDSALYLCASSLESGGEAFFGQGTRLTVV.